The TCR beta chain described here comes from a study of cytomegalovirus exposure and HLA in healthy donors. Study conclusions and caveats: A likely sequencing artifact accounted for one observed cluster of highly shared sequence variants.

As for this clone: The antigen is undetermined.

The PCR made use of 60 Vbeta and 13 Jbeta primers. Assay: immunoSEQ multiplex PCR; the TCRdb copy retains only in-frame clones and omits some. Among some 130,000 clones listed, around 77% were seen once. Germline lookup yields CDR1 MDHEN and CDR2 SYDVKM. CDR3 length equals 13 residues. The junction had 5 bases not matched to a gene; V was cut back by 6 bases and J by 5 bases. Sequencing input: PBMCs. The source is a woman between 55 and 75 years old in good health and CMV-seronegative. This chain connects TRBV28 to TRBJ1-2; 8 positions match TRBD1. Written as DNA, the CDR3 is TGTGCCAGCAGACAGGGGGTGGGGTATGGCTACACCTTC. The encoded protein is CASRQGVGYGYTF.